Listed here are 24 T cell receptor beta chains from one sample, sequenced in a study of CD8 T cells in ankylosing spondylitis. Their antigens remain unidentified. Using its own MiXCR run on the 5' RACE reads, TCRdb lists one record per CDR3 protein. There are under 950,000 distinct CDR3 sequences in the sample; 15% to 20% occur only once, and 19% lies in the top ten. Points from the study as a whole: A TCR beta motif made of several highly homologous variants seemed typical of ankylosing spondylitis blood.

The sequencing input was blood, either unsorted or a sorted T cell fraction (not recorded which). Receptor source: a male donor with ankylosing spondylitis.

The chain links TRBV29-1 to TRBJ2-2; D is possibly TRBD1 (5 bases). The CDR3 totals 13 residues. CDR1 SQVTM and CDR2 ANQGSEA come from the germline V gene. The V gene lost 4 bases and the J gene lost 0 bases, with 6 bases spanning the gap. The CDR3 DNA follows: TGCAGCGTTGTCAGGGCGAACACCGGGGAGCTGTTTTTT. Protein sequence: CSVVRANTGELFF.

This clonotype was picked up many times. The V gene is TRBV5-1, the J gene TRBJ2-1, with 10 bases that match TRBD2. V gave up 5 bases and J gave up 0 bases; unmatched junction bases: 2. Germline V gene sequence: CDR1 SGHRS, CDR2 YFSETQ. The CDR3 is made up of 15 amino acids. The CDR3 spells CASRLAGISYNEQFF. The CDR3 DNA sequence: TGCGCCAGCAGACTAGCGGGGATCTCCTACAATGAGCAGTTCTTC.

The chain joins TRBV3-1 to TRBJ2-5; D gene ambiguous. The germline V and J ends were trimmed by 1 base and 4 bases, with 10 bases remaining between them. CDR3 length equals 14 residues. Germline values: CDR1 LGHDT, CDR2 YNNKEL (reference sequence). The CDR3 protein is CASSQGRPGETQYF. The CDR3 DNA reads TGTGCCAGCAGCCAAGGGCGACCGGGAGAGACCCAGTACTTC.

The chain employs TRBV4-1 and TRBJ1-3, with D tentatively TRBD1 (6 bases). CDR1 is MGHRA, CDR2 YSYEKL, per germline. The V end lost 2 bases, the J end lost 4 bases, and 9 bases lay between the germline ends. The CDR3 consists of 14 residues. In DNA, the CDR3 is TGCGCCAGCAGCCAACTCGACAGGGGAAACACCATATATTTT. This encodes CASSQLDRGNTIYF.

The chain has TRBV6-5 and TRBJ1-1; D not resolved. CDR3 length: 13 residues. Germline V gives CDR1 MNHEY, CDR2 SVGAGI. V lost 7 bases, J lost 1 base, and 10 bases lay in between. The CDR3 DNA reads TGTGCCAGCATCGACCCGCCGAACACTGAAGCTTTCTTT. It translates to CASIDPPNTEAFF.

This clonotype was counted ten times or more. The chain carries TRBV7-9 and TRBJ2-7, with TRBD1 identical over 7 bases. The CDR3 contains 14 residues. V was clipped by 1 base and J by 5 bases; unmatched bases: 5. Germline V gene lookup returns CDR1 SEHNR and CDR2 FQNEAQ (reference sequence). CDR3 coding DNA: TGTGCCAGCAGCTTAGAGGGGGCGAGGAACGAGCAGTACTTC. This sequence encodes CASSLEGARNEQYF.

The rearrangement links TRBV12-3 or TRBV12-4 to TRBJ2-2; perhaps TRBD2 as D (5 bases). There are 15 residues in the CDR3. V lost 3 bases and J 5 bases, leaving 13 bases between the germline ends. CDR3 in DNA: TGTGCCAGCAGTTTTCGGCCCCCGGGGACCGGGGAGCTGTTTTTT. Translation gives CASSFRPPGTGELFF.

The CDR3 reads CASSYGSLSSYEQYF. In DNA form, the CDR3 reads TGTGCCAGTAGTTACGGCAGTTTGAGCTCCTACGAGCAGTACTTC. This chain uses TRBV19 with TRBJ2-7; no firm D call. Trimming removed 5 bases from V and 0 bases from J, with 14 bases in between. The CDR3 runs 15 residues. Germline CDR1 and CDR2: LNHDA and SQIVND (reference sequence).

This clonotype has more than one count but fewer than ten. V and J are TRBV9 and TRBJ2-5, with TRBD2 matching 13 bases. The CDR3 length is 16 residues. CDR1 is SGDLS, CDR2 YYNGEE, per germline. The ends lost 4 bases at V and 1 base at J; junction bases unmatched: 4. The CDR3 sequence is CASSFGTSGTQETQYF. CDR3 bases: TGTGCCAGCAGCTTCGGGACTAGCGGGACCCAAGAGACCCAGTACTTC.

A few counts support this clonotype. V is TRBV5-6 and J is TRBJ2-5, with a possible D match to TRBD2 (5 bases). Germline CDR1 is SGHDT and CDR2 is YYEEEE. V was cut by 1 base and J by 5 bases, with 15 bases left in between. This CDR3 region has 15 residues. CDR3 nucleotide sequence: TGTGCCAGCAGCTTGTCCCGCCCGGGCGGGGAGACCCAGTACTTC. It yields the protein CASSLSRPGGETQYF.

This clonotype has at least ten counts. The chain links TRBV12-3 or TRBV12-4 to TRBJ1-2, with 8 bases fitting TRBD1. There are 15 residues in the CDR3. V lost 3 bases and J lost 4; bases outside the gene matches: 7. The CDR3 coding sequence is TGTGCCAGCAGTTTCAGACAGGGGTCCCCCTATGGCTACACCTTC. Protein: CASSFRQGSPYGYTF.

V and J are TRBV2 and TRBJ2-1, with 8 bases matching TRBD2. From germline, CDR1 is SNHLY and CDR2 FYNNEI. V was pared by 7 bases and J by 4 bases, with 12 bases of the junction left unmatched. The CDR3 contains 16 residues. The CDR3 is CASILGGGLPYNEQFF. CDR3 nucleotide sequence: TGTGCCAGCATTCTAGGCGGGGGGCTCCCATACAATGAGCAGTTCTTC.

The CDR3 DNA reads as TGTGCCTGGAACTACTACAATGAGCAGTTCTTC. This encodes CAWNYYNEQFF. This chain uses TRBV30 with TRBJ2-1; D is undetermined. Germline CDR1 GTSNPN, CDR2 SVGIG (reference sequence). With 4 bases removed from V and 3 bases from J, the gap between germline ends came to 4 bases. CDR3 length: 11 amino acids.

CDR3 amino acids: CASSLERGPGNTQYF. The CDR3 coding sequence is TGTGCCAGCAGCCTTGAGCGGGGGCCGGGGAATACGCAGTATTTT. The rearrangement joins TRBV9 to TRBJ2-3, with 8 nucleotides matching TRBD2. The CDR3 length is 15 residues. The germline V gene encodes CDR1 SGDLS and CDR2 YYNGEE. V lost 4 bases, J lost 7 bases, and 11 bases stayed unmatched. Variable domain in full (rest from reference TRBV9 and TRBJ2-3): DSGVTQTPKHLITATGQRVTLRCSPRSGDLSVYWYQQSLDQGLQFLIQYYNGEERAKGNILERFSAQQFPDLHSELNLSSLELGDSALYFCASSLERGPGNTQYFGPGTRLTVL.

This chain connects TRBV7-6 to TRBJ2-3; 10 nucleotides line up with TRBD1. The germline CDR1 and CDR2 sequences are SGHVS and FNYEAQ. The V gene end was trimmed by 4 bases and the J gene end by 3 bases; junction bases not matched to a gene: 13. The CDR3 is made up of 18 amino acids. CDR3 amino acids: CASSSPPWGQGLTDTQYF. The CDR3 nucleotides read TGTGCCAGCAGCTCCCCTCCTTGGGGACAGGGGCTTACAGATACGCAGTATTTT.

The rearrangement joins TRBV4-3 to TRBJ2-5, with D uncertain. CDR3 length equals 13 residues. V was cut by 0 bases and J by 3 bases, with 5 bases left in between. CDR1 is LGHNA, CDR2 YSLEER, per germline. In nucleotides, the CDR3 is TGCGCCAGCAGCCAAGATTCAGAAGAGACCCAGTACTTC. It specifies CASSQDSEETQYF.

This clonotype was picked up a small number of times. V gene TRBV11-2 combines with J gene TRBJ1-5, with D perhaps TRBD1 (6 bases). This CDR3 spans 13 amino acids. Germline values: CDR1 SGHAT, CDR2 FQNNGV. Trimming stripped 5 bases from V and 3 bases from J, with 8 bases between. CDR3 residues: CASSTGNNQPQHF. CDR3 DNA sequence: TGTGCCAGCAGCACAGGGAACAATCAGCCCCAGCATTTT.

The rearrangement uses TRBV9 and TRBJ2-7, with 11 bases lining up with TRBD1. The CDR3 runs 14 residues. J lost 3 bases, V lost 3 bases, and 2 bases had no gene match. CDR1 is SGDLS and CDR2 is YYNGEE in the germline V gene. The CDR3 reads CASSAGQGVYEQYF. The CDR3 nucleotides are TGTGCCAGCAGCGCGGGACAGGGGGTCTACGAGCAGTACTTC.

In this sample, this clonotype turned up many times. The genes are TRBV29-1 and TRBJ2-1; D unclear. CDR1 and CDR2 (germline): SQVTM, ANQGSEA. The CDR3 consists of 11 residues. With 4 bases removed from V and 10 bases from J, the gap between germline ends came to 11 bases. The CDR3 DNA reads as TGCAGCGTTGCCCCAATGGGGGAGCAGTTCTTC. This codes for CSVAPMGEQFF.

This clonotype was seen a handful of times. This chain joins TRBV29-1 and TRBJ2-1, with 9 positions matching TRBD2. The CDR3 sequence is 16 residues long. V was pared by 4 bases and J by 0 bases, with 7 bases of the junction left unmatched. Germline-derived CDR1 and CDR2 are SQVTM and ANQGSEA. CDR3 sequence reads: CSVVLAGLFSYNEQFF. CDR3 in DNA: TGCAGCGTTGTCCTAGCGGGACTGTTCTCCTACAATGAGCAGTTCTTC.

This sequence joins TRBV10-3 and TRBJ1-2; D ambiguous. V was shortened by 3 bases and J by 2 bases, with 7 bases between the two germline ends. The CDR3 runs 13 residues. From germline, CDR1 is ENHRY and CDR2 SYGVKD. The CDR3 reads CAISDRQNYGYTF. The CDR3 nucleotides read TGTGCCATCAGTGATCGGCAAAACTATGGCTACACCTTC.

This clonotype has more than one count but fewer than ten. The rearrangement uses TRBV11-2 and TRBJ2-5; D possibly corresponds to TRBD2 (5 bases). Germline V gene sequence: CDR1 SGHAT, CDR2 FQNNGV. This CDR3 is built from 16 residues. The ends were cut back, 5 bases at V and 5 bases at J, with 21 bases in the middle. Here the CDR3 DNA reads TGTGCCAGCAGCAGCACGGAGGACGGAAGGAGGGAGACCCAGTACTTC. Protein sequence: CASSSTEDGRRETQYF.

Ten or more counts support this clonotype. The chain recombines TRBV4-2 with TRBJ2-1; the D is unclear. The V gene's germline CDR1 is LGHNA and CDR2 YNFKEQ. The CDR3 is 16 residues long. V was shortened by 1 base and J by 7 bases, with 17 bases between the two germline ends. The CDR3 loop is CASSQGSKINGNEQFF. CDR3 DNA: TGTGCCAGCAGCCAAGGGTCCAAAATCAATGGGAATGAGCAGTTCTTC.

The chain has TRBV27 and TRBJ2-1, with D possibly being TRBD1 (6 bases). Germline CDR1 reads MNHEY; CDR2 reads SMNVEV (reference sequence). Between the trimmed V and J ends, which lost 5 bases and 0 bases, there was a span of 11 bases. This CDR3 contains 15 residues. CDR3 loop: CASSRQDRSYNEQFF. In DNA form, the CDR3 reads TGTGCCAGCAGTAGACAGGACCGCTCCTACAATGAGCAGTTCTTC.